These T cell receptor beta chains were read from a single sample in a study of response to subunit inactivated influenza vaccine. A single record per CDR3 protein comes from TCRdb applying MiXCR to the RT-PCR reads. The sample consists of roughly 540,000 distinct CDR3 sequences, 20% to 25% of them appearing once. The same data also contributed to another study, on T cells expressing NK-cell markers.

Material: CD4+ T cells sorted from PBMCs, obtained about 11 days after vaccination. These receptors all come from a man in his fifties who received an inactivated influenza vaccine. Each CDR3 is given with its conserved first and last residue. A D gene is named only where the DNA matches it firmly. Size values are once, few and many counts, or a class for expanded clones, and some rows have none.

clone size: few
J gene: TRBJ2-1
V gene: TRBV7-8
D gene: TRBD2
CDR3 DNA: TGTGCCAGCAGCGAAAAGCGGGAGGGCCCCTACAATGAGCAGTTCTTC
CDR3 protein: CASSEKREGPYNEQFF

clone size: few
J gene: TRBJ1-4
V gene: TRBV4-2
D gene: NA
CDR3 DNA: TGTGCCAGCAGCCTCTTCCGAGGCAGGGGTGGTTTGGATGAAAAACTGTTTTTT
CDR3 protein: CASSLFRGRGGLDEKLFF

clone size: few
J gene: TRBJ2-2
V gene: TRBV5-1
D gene: TRBD2
CDR3 DNA: TGCGCCAGCAGCTTAAGCGGGAGGGCCGATATCGGGGAGCTGTTTTTT
CDR3 protein: CASSLSGRADIGELFF

clone size: many
J gene: TRBJ1-1
V gene: TRBV20-1
D gene: NA
CDR3 DNA: TGCAGTGCTCTCCCCGCTTCAAAGCGGACTGAAGCTTTCTTT
CDR3 protein: CSALPASKRTEAFF

clone size: NA
J gene: TRBJ1-4
V gene: TRBV3-1
D gene: TRBD1
CDR3 DNA: TGTGCCAGCAGCCAAGATTCCGGGACAGTCGAAAAACTGTTTTTT
CDR3 protein: CASSQDSGTVEKLFF

clone size: few
J gene: TRBJ2-1
V gene: TRBV2
D gene: NA
CDR3 DNA: TGTGCCAGCAGTGAAGACGGGGTTTTCTCCTACAATGAGCAGTTCTTC
CDR3 protein: CASSEDGVFSYNEQFF

clone size: NA
J gene: TRBJ2-7
V gene: TRBV7-8
D gene: TRBD1
CDR3 DNA: TGTGCCAGCAGCTTTGGACAGGGAGTTGTGTACGAGCAGTACTTC
CDR3 protein: CASSFGQGVVYEQYF

clone size: NA
J gene: TRBJ2-7
V gene: TRBV5-1
D gene: NA
CDR3 DNA: TGCGCCAGCAGCTTGGCGTTGGGCAGCACAGGCACCTACGAGCAGTACTTC
CDR3 protein: CASSLALGSTGTYEQYF

clone size: NA
J gene: TRBJ1-5
V gene: TRBV19
D gene: TRBD1
CDR3 DNA: TGTGCCAGTAGATCCGGCGGGACAGACTATCAGCCCCAGCATTTT
CDR3 protein: CASRSGGTDYQPQHF

clone size: many
J gene: TRBJ2-3
V gene: TRBV5-1
D gene: TRBD2
CDR3 DNA: TGCGCCAGCAGCACCGGACTAGCGGGGAACACAGATACGCAGTATTTT
CDR3 protein: CASSTGLAGNTDTQYF

clone size: few
J gene: TRBJ1-2
V gene: TRBV20-1
D gene: NA
CDR3 DNA: TGCAGTGCTATTTACAGGGAAGGCTACACCTTC
CDR3 protein: CSAIYREGYTF

clone size: NA
J gene: TRBJ2-1
V gene: TRBV15
D gene: TRBD2
CDR3 DNA: TGTGCCACCAGCAGAGATCTGGCGGGGGGGCCAATAGAGTGGAATGAGCAGTTCTTC
CDR3 protein: CATSRDLAGGPIEWNEQFF

clone size: NA
J gene: TRBJ2-1
V gene: TRBV5-5
D gene: TRBD1
CDR3 DNA: TGTGCCAGCAGCAGGACAGGAAGTCATGAGCAGTTCTTC
CDR3 protein: CASSRTGSHEQFF

clone size: many
J gene: TRBJ1-1
V gene: TRBV18
D gene: NA
CDR3 DNA: TGTGCCAGCTCGCCAAATCGGGACACTTTGAACACTGAAGCTTTCTTT
CDR3 protein: CASSPNRDTLNTEAFF

clone size: NA
J gene: TRBJ1-1
V gene: TRBV7-2
D gene: NA
CDR3 DNA: TGTGCCAGCAGATCACGGGGATCCACTGAAGCTTTCTTT
CDR3 protein: CASRSRGSTEAFF

clone size: NA
J gene: TRBJ1-6
V gene: TRBV5-1
D gene: NA
CDR3 DNA: TGCGCCAGCAGCTTGGGGTTTAACGAGAATTCACCCCTCCACTTT
CDR3 protein: CASSLGFNENSPLHF

clone size: NA
J gene: TRBJ2-1
V gene: TRBV10-3
D gene: TRBD2
CDR3 DNA: TGTGCCATCAGCCCCGGGACTAGCGGGGGCGGGACCTACAATGAGCAGTTCTTC
CDR3 protein: CAISPGTSGGGTYNEQFF

clone size: NA
J gene: TRBJ2-1
V gene: TRBV12-3/TRBV12-4
D gene: NA
CDR3 DNA: TGTGCCAGCACTGGGGTGCCCTTAAACAATGAGCAGTTCTTC
CDR3 protein: CASTGVPLNNEQFF

clone size: few
J gene: TRBJ2-7
V gene: TRBV20-1
D gene: TRBD1
CDR3 DNA: TGCAGTGCGAACCTGGGCCGGGACAGACCCTACGAGCAGTACTTC
CDR3 protein: CSANLGRDRPYEQYF

clone size: many
J gene: TRBJ2-3
V gene: TRBV7-2
D gene: TRBD1
CDR3 DNA: TGTGCCAGTGAGGACAGGACTAGCACAGATACGCAGTATTTT
CDR3 protein: CASEDRTSTDTQYF

clone size: NA
J gene: TRBJ2-7
V gene: TRBV19
D gene: NA
CDR3 DNA: TGTGCCAGTAGCAATTCGGGACACTCCTACGAGCAGTACTTC
CDR3 protein: CASSNSGHSYEQYF

clone size: few
J gene: TRBJ2-2
V gene: TRBV5-1
D gene: NA
CDR3 DNA: TGCGCCAGCAGCTCTAGAGAGAGCGGGGAGCTGTTTTTT
CDR3 protein: CASSSRESGELFF

clone size: NA
J gene: TRBJ1-1
V gene: TRBV3-1
D gene: NA
CDR3 DNA: TGTGCCAGCAATGGTAACGGATTGAACACTGAAGCTTTCTTT
CDR3 protein: CASNGNGLNTEAFF

clone size: NA
J gene: TRBJ2-7
V gene: TRBV7-9
D gene: NA
CDR3 DNA: TGTGCCAGCAGCACTTCCGGCCCCTACGAGCAGTACTTC
CDR3 protein: CASSTSGPYEQYF

clone size: NA
J gene: TRBJ2-2
V gene: TRBV20-1
D gene: TRBD1
CDR3 DNA: TGCAGTGCTACCCCCCGGGACAGGGGGACCGGGGAGCTGTTTTTT
CDR3 protein: CSATPRDRGTGELFF

clone size: NA
J gene: TRBJ2-1
V gene: TRBV12-3/TRBV12-4
D gene: TRBD2
CDR3 DNA: TGTGCCAGCAGTCCTTTTTCTAGCGGGGATTACAATGAGCAGTTCTTC
CDR3 protein: CASSPFSSGDYNEQFF

clone size: few
J gene: TRBJ1-1
V gene: TRBV5-5
D gene: NA
CDR3 DNA: TGTGCCAGCAGCTTGGCCGGTATGGGACTTGAAGCTTTCTTT
CDR3 protein: CASSLAGMGLEAFF

clone size: NA
J gene: TRBJ2-1
V gene: TRBV20-1
D gene: NA
CDR3 DNA: TGCAGTGCTCCCCGGCAGGGTCGGTCCCTGTTCTTC
CDR3 protein: CSAPRQGRSLFF

clone size: NA
J gene: TRBJ2-1
V gene: TRBV12-3/TRBV12-4
D gene: NA
CDR3 DNA: TGTGCCAGCAGCTACCATCGGGAGGAGCAGTTCTTC
CDR3 protein: CASSYHREEQFF

clone size: few
J gene: TRBJ2-3
V gene: TRBV4-2
D gene: NA
CDR3 DNA: TGTGCCAGCAGCCAGAGCCCCAGGGGAAGGGGCACAGATACGCAGTATTTT
CDR3 protein: CASSQSPRGRGTDTQYF

clone size: NA
J gene: TRBJ2-1
V gene: TRBV14
D gene: NA
CDR3 DNA: TGTGCCAGCAGCACGGGACGACTGACCGGTTACAATGAGCAGTTCTTC
CDR3 protein: CASSTGRLTGYNEQFF

clone size: NA
J gene: TRBJ2-5
V gene: TRBV7-3
D gene: TRBD2
CDR3 DNA: TGTGCCAGCAGCTTAACAGCGGGACTCCAAGAGACCCAGTACTTC
CDR3 protein: CASSLTAGLQETQYF

clone size: few
J gene: TRBJ2-3
V gene: TRBV6-5
D gene: TRBD2
CDR3 DNA: TGTGCCAGCAGTTACGAAGCGGGAGCCTCAGATACGCAGTATTTT
CDR3 protein: CASSYEAGASDTQYF

clone size: NA
J gene: TRBJ1-4
V gene: TRBV4-1
D gene: NA
CDR3 DNA: TGCGCCAGCAGCCCCCGCTCCCGGGGGGATAGTGAAAAACTGTTTTTT
CDR3 protein: CASSPRSRGDSEKLFF

clone size: few
J gene: TRBJ1-1
V gene: TRBV20-1
D gene: NA
CDR3 DNA: TGCAGTGCTAGAGTGAGCGGTTGGGCTGAAGCTTTCTTT
CDR3 protein: CSARVSGWAEAFF

clone size: NA
J gene: TRBJ2-2
V gene: TRBV28
D gene: NA
CDR3 DNA: TGTGCCAGCGTCGGGCAGGTCGTGACCGGGGAGCTGTTTTTT
CDR3 protein: CASVGQVVTGELFF

clone size: few
J gene: TRBJ2-7
V gene: TRBV27
D gene: TRBD2
CDR3 DNA: TGTGCCAGCAGTTCAATAGCGGGGTGGGACGAGCAGTACTTC
CDR3 protein: CASSSIAGWDEQYF

clone size: NA
J gene: TRBJ2-7
V gene: TRBV4-3
D gene: NA
CDR3 DNA: TGCGCCAGCAGCCAAGGGGTCGGGGAAGAGTACGAGCAGTACTTC
CDR3 protein: CASSQGVGEEYEQYF

clone size: NA
J gene: TRBJ1-5
V gene: TRBV4-3
D gene: NA
CDR3 DNA: TGCGCCAGCAGCCAAGAGGCGGGGGGTCAGCCCCAGCATTTT
CDR3 protein: CASSQEAGGQPQHF

clone size: NA
J gene: TRBJ1-1
V gene: TRBV7-9
D gene: NA
CDR3 DNA: TGTGCCAGCAGCTTAGACGCGGGGGCAGGACGGGGAGCTTTCTTT
CDR3 protein: CASSLDAGAGRGAFF

clone size: few
J gene: TRBJ2-6
V gene: TRBV6-1
D gene: NA
CDR3 DNA: TGTGCCAGCAAAGGGAAACCTGGGGCCAACGTCCTGACTTTC
CDR3 protein: CASKGKPGANVLTF

clone size: few
J gene: TRBJ2-4
V gene: TRBV3-1
D gene: NA
CDR3 DNA: TGTGCCAGCAGCCAAAATTTACTAGCCAAAAACATTCAGTACTTC
CDR3 protein: CASSQNLLAKNIQYF

clone size: few
J gene: TRBJ2-1
V gene: TRBV11-1
D gene: NA
CDR3 DNA: TGTGCCAGCAGCCGGGTTGGAAATGAGCAGTTCTTC
CDR3 protein: CASSRVGNEQFF

clone size: NA
J gene: TRBJ2-7
V gene: TRBV7-2
D gene: NA
CDR3 DNA: TGTGCCAGCAGCTTAGAGGGGCAGAGCTCCTACGAGCAGTACTTC
CDR3 protein: CASSLEGQSSYEQYF